This T cell receptor beta chain is from a study of blood T cell repertoires in COVID-19 (TCRdb year 2020). Describing the broader study: Samples covering the acute and convalescent phases of COVID-19 were provided by collaborators in the United States, Italy and Spain. The material from the prospective study consisted of cDNA or gDNA derived from T cells, B-cell-depleted T cells, or PBMCs. Subjects who had been exposed to COVID-19, were actively infected with it, or had recovered from it provided the deeply sampled blood TCRbeta repertoires that made up the dataset. The repertoires were made available in a free public database intended to serve as a resource for research on the immune response to SARS-CoV-2. The samples were drawn from the first 160 participants of the ongoing ImmuneRACE study and from roughly 1,300 subjects provided by 6 global collaborators. The sample metadata nearly always contained a de-identified subject ID, COVID-19 status, age in years and sex. HLA class I and class II types, where available, came from metadata supplied by the sample provider rather than from assay-based typing.

Whole blood was collected in K2EDTA tubes by collaborating institutions according to the institutions' own protocols. For TCRbeta analysis, collaborators shipped samples in one of three forms: frozen whole blood, isolated PBMCs, or DNA extracted from either of those sample types. This clone was detected a few times. The antigen it recognizes is unknown. No qualities accompany the bases; no much larger clone lies one base away. After removal of 3 bases from V and 4 bases from J, the junction retains 3 bases not matched to a gene. The cysteine opens and the phenylalanine closes a CDR3 of 13 amino acids. Of the read, only the CDR3 DNA is kept; its 39 bases are in frame from base 1. TCRbeta CDR3 regions were amplified from genomic DNA using the immunoSEQ Assay, a bias-controlled multiplex PCR. On the authors' methods: The number of nucleated cells in each sample was estimated from the amplification of reference gene primers within the assay. Sequence reads were collapsed and filtered to measure the absolute abundance of every unique TCRbeta CDR3 rearrangement. For each sample, productive Simpson clonality was calculated by taking the square root of Simpson's diversity index across productive rearrangements. The table comes from immuneACCESS by way of TCRdb, which keeps in-frame sequences with V and J called. Part of the clones is missing from these tables; in studies checked, under half for an unresolved V gene and the rest for unknown reasons. V and J calls plus clone size are reproduced from that table; the DNA served to infer D and trimming. The sample table shows approximately 210,000 clones, and 80% to 90% are seen once. 20% of the sample belongs to the ten largest clones.

Study-level results and caveats: Clinical and demographic metadata were provided uncurated, with the amount varying by source and participant.

This TCR came from a man aged 25 to 40 with active or convalescent COVID-19. This receptor chain uses TRBV12-3 or TRBV12-4 and TRBJ2-7; the central 7 bases match TRBD2. Material for sequencing was peripheral blood. The nucleotide sequence reads as follows: TGTGCCAGCAGTTTCCGGGGAGGGTACGAGCAGTACTTC. This encodes CASSFRGGYEQYF.